These 6 T cell receptor beta chains were sequenced from one sample in a study of T cell repertoires in cytomegalovirus infection. TCRdb re-called the reads with MiXCR, one entry per CDR3 protein. The table shows roughly 46,000 distinct CDR3 sequences, with about 21% occurring only once. These receptors have no identified antigens. Source: CD8+ T cells from cultured PBMCs, taken from culture after CMV antigen stimulation. All receptors derive from a human donor in good health (CMV status not recorded). Some clones in this sample may be carry-over from other donors' samples.

As for this clonotype: A much larger clone lies a single base off, so this may be a read error. This rearrangement joins TRBV7-2 to TRBJ2-7, with D possibly TRBD2 on 6 matching bases. Deletions cut 2 bases from V and 9 bases from J, with 23 bases between. Germline V gene data show CDR1 as SGHTA and CDR2 as FQGNSA. The CDR3 totals 16 residues. CDR3 DNA sequence: TGTGCCAGCAGCTTAAGGGTCGCTAGCGAGAGTCGGGTGCAGTACTTC. Translated: CASSLRVASESRVQYF.

The chain recombines TRBV27 with TRBJ2-3; 11 bases line up with TRBD1. V was clipped by 5 bases and J by 6 bases; unmatched bases: 4. From germline, CDR1 is MNHEY and CDR2 SMNVEV (reference sequence). CDR3 length: 14 amino acids. The CDR3 sequence: CASSTGTGGDTQYF. The CDR3 DNA reads TGTGCCAGCAGTACCGGGACAGGGGGGGATACGCAGTATTTT.

Only a few counts were recorded for this clonotype. The V gene is TRBV2, the J gene TRBJ1-1; a weak D match, TRBD1 (5 bases). V lost 6 bases to trimming and J lost 1 base, with 15 bases between them. Germline V CDR1 and CDR2: SNHLY, FYNNEI. This CDR3 spans 15 amino acids. The CDR3 loop is CASRGGLTKNTEAFF. The CDR3, as DNA: TGTGCCAGCAGGGGGGGACTCACAAAGAACACTGAAGCTTTCTTT.

The chain uses TRBV4-3 and TRBJ2-1, with TRBD2 identical over 9 bases. The CDR3 runs 16 residues. V dropped 0 bases and J dropped 7; count of bases not matched to a gene: 7. CDR1 is LGHNA, CDR2 YSLEER, per germline. The CDR3 DNA sequence: TGCGCCAGCAGCCAAGATCGTGCTAGCGGGACTAATGAGCAGTTCTTC. This sequence encodes CASSQDRASGTNEQFF.

The chain joins TRBV5-6 to TRBJ2-7; a possible D gene is TRBD1 (6 bases). The germline V and J ends were trimmed by 0 bases and 5 bases, with 9 bases remaining between them. This CDR3 region has 13 residues. CDR1 SGHDT and CDR2 YYEEEE come from the germline V gene. The CDR3 nucleotides are TGTGCCAGCAGCTTGGCCCCAGGGGACGAGCAGTACTTC. Amino acids: CASSLAPGDEQYF.

This sequence joins TRBV6-2 or TRBV6-3 and TRBJ1-1; D not resolved. CDR1 and CDR2 (germline): MNHEY, SVGEGT. V was clipped by 2 bases and J by 1 base, with 5 bases between them. The CDR3 length is 13 residues. Here the CDR3 DNA reads TGTGCCAGCAGTTACCTCCGGAACACTGAAGCTTTCTTT. Encoded protein: CASSYLRNTEAFF.